The next 32 T cell receptor beta chains were all read from a single sample in a study of T cell repertoires in cytomegalovirus infection. One entry per CDR3 protein, called by TCRdb with MiXCR from the reads. The repertoire holds about 900,000 distinct CDR3 sequences, with less than 40% as singletons. For these receptors, no antigen is known. The sample in question was cultured CD8+ T cells from PBMCs, obtained from culture after CMV antigen stimulation. The receptors were gathered from a human donor in good health (CMV status not recorded). Some clones in this sample may be carry-over from other donors' samples.

This clonotype was counted between two and nine times. The chain employs TRBV28 and TRBJ1-1; D is unresolved. Looked up from germline, CDR1 is MDHEN and CDR2 is SYDVKM. This CDR3 has 14 residues. V lost 4 bases and J 6 bases, leaving 15 bases between the germline ends. The CDR3 region has the DNA TGTGCCAGCAGTTCCATAGCTCCAGACTCTGAAGCTTTCTTT. Translating it yields CASSSIAPDSEAFF. Complete variable domain (other parts from reference TRBV28 and TRBJ1-1): DVKVTQSSRYLVKRTGEKVFLECVQDMDHENMFWYRQDPGLGLRLIYFSYDVKMKEKGDIPEGYSVSREKKERFSLILESASTNQTSMYLCASSSIAPDSEAFFGQGTRLTVV.

The V and J genes are TRBV27 and TRBJ2-3; 8 nucleotides align to TRBD1. There are 15 residues in the CDR3. Germline V gene data show CDR1 as MNHEY and CDR2 as SMNVEV (reference sequence). Trimming took 4 bases from V and 4 from J; bases not matched to a gene: 7. The chain's CDR3 is CASSWAGGSPDTQYF. DNA of the CDR3: TGTGCCAGCAGTTGGGCAGGGGGCTCCCCAGATACGCAGTATTTT.

There are a few counts of this clonotype. The chain joins TRBV7-9 to TRBJ2-3; D may be TRBD1 (6 bases). CDR1 is SEHNR and CDR2 is FQNEAQ in the germline V gene (reference sequence). Between the trimmed V and J ends, which lost 5 bases and 6 bases, there was a span of 15 bases. The CDR3 has 14 residues. The CDR3 DNA sequence: TGTGCCAGCAGCCGTATTCCAGGGGAGGATACGCAGTATTTT. Protein sequence: CASSRIPGEDTQYF.

This clonotype has a handful of counts. The chain recombines TRBV6-2 or TRBV6-3 with TRBJ1-6; weak D call: TRBD1 (6 bases). Per the germline V gene, CDR1 is MNHEY and CDR2 is SVGEGT. Deletions cut 5 bases from V and 10 bases from J, with 18 bases between. The CDR3 length is 15 residues. The CDR3 bases are TGTGCCAGCAGTCCTCCCCCGGGACACCGCTCACCCCTCCACTTT. This codes for CASSPPPGHRSPLHF.

The chain employs TRBV12-3 or TRBV12-4 and TRBJ1-5; a possible D gene is TRBD1 (6 bases). The V gene lost 2 bases and the J gene lost 6 bases, with 11 bases spanning the gap. CDR3 length: 14 residues. CDR3 amino acids: CASSLLEGGQPQHF. The DNA for the CDR3 is TGTGCCAGCAGTTTACTCGAGGGGGGTCAGCCCCAGCATTTT.

The chain employs TRBV4-1 and TRBJ1-2; no clear D gene. The CDR3 length is 16 residues. Germline values: CDR1 MGHRA, CDR2 YSYEKL. V lost 4 bases, J lost 2 bases, and 17 bases lay in between. The CDR3 DNA reads TGCGCCAGCAGCCCCTCTTCAGGCGAAATCAACTATGGCTACACCTTC. Protein product: CASSPSSGEINYGYTF.

This chain links TRBV6-1 with TRBJ2-2; 9 bases agree with TRBD1. V dropped 5 bases and J dropped 6; count of bases not matched to a gene: 4. The CDR3 extends over 14 amino acids. Germline CDR1 is MNHNS and CDR2 is SASEGT. The CDR3 region is CASSSGQGPGELFF. CDR3 bases: TGTGCCAGCAGTTCGGGACAGGGCCCCGGGGAGCTGTTTTTT.

This clonotype was observed at least ten times. V is TRBV7-9 and J is TRBJ1-2; D is possibly TRBD1 (5 bases). The CDR3 sequence is 14 residues long. Trimming took 0 bases from V and 6 from J, leaving 11 bases between them. The germline CDR1 and CDR2 sequences are SEHNR and FQNEAQ (reference sequence). For the CDR3, the DNA is TGTGCCAGCAGCTTAGCGTCAGGGACGGATGGCTACACCTTC. Encoded protein: CASSLASGTDGYTF.

In this sample, this clonotype turned up many times. The chain recombines TRBV15 with TRBJ2-2; 9 bases are shared with TRBD1. This CDR3 comprises 18 residues. V was pared by 2 bases and J by 0 bases, with 7 bases of the junction left unmatched. The germline V gene encodes CDR1 LNHNV and CDR2 YYDKDF (reference sequence). The DNA of the CDR3 is TGTGCCACCAGCAGACCGGGACAGGGTTTCGCGAACACCGGGGAGCTGTTTTTT. Translating it yields CATSRPGQGFANTGELFF. The full variable domain, with the rest looked up from reference TRBV15 and TRBJ2-2, is DAMVIQNPRYQVTQFGKPVTLSCSQTLNHNVMYWYQQKSSQAPKLLFHYYDKDFNNEADTPDNFQSRRPNTSFCFLDIRSPGLGDTAMYLCATSRPGQGFANTGELFFGEGSRLTVL.

V gene TRBV5-8 combines with J gene TRBJ1-5, with D tentatively TRBD1 (6 bases). This CDR3 region has 14 residues. V lost 4 bases, J lost 3 bases, and 11 bases lay in between. Per the germline V gene, CDR1 is SGHTS and CDR2 is YDEGEE. The CDR3 coding sequence is TGTGCCAGCAGCGCGCGGGACAACAATCAGCCCCAGCATTTT. It yields the protein CASSARDNNQPQHF.

The chain uses TRBV20-1 and TRBJ1-5, with D maybe TRBD1 (5 bases). There are 19 residues in the CDR3. Germline V CDR1 and CDR2: DFQATT, SNEGSKA (reference sequence). Between the trimmed V and J ends, which lost 7 bases and 0 bases, there was a span of 28 bases. CDR3 DNA sequence: TGCAGTGTTAGCCGTAGACAGCATTACCCCCTTTATAGCAATCAGCCCCAGCATTTT. This encodes CSVSRRQHYPLYSNQPQHF.

V and J are TRBV6-5 and TRBJ2-2; 10 positions match TRBD1. The germline gives CDR1 MNHEY, CDR2 SVGAGI. V was pared by 5 bases and J by 4 bases, with 7 bases of the junction left unmatched. The CDR3 loop spans 16 amino acids. This CDR3 is CASSEPGTGATGELFF. CDR3 DNA sequence: TGTGCCAGCAGTGAACCGGGGACAGGGGCCACCGGGGAGCTGTTTTTT.

The sample holds a few counts of this clonotype. The CDR3 bases are TGTGCCAGCAGTTACTTTGGAGGGACCCATCTCGATGGCTACACCTTC. Translating it yields CASSYFGGTHLDGYTF. The J gene is TRBJ1-2, the V gene TRBV6-5; TRBD1 might be the D (5 bases). The V gene's germline CDR1 is MNHEY and CDR2 SVGAGI. V was shortened by 1 base and J by 6 bases, with 18 bases between the two germline ends. This CDR3 comprises 16 residues.

Notes on this clonotype: A single base separates this from a much larger clone, so it may be a read error. This sequence joins TRBV6-1 and TRBJ2-7; unclear D gene. CDR3 length equals 15 residues. V lost 1 base, J lost 6 bases, and 16 bases lay in between. From germline, CDR1 is MNHNS and CDR2 SASEGT. This chain's CDR3 is CASSEEAGRSCEQYF. The CDR3 DNA reads as TGTGCCAGCAGTGAAGAGGCAGGTCGATCGTGCGAGCAGTACTTC.

This clonotype has only one observation. The rearrangement uses TRBV28 and TRBJ1-4, with D uncertain. The length of the CDR3 is 15 residues. Deletions cut 6 bases from V and 6 bases from J, with 17 bases between. The germline CDR1 and CDR2 sequences are MDHEN and SYDVKM. The CDR3 nucleotides read TGTGCCAGCAGGCTCGACCTCAGTATGGATGAAAAACTGTTTTTT. Its protein is CASRLDLSMDEKLFF.

The CDR3 loop reads CASSPGGQGAYTGELFF. Written as DNA, the CDR3 is TGTGCCAGCAGCCCTGGGGGACAGGGGGCGTACACCGGGGAGCTGTTTTTT. The chain uses TRBV5-8 and TRBJ2-2, with 12 bases matching TRBD1. Germline CDR1 SGHTS, CDR2 YDEGEE. The CDR3 sequence is 17 residues long. Unmatched junction bases numbered 7, after V lost 4 bases and J lost 3 bases.

V gene TRBV3-1 combines with J gene TRBJ2-3; 8 bases map to TRBD2. This CDR3 is 16 amino acids long. The V gene's germline CDR1 is LGHDT and CDR2 YNNKEL (reference sequence). Trimming at V came to 4 bases and at J to 2 bases, leaving 8 bases not matched to a gene. CDR3 nucleotides: TGTGCCAGCAGCCCAAGGGTAGCGGGGTACACAGATACGCAGTATTTT. Protein sequence: CASSPRVAGYTDTQYF.

This sequence joins TRBV7-9 and TRBJ2-1; tentatively, D is TRBD1 (5 bases). This CDR3 spans 13 amino acids. Germline V gives CDR1 SEHNR, CDR2 FQNEAQ (reference sequence). V lost 4 bases to trimming and J lost 8 bases, with 12 bases between them. The CDR3 region has the DNA TGTGCCAGCAGCTCCACCCCCAGGGATGAGCAGTTCTTC. Translation: CASSSTPRDEQFF. Full variable domain (rest looked up from reference TRBV7-9 and TRBJ2-1): DTGVSQNPRHKITKRGQNVTFRCDPISEHNRLYWYRQTLGQGPEFLTYFQNEAQLEKSRLLSDRFSAERPKGSFSTLEIQRTEQGDSAMYLCASSSTPRDEQFFGPGTRLTVL.

There are a few counts of this clonotype. The chain links TRBV5-1 to TRBJ2-7, with 10 bases matching TRBD2. Germline trimming cut 3 bases from V and 3 bases from J; bases unmatched to any gene: 6. CDR1 is SGHRS and CDR2 is YFSETQ in the germline V gene. This CDR3 is 15 amino acids long. The CDR3 sequence: CASSSLGLADYEQYF. CDR3 nucleotide sequence: TGCGCCAGCAGCTCCTTAGGACTAGCGGACTACGAGCAGTACTTC.

The sample holds one count of this clonotype. As DNA, the CDR3 is TGTGCCAGCAATCTCCGCACCTCCTACAATGAGCAGTTCTTC. Its protein product is CASNLRTSYNEQFF. V gene TRBV6-6 combines with J gene TRBJ2-1, with D uncertain. Germline CDR1 MNHNY, CDR2 SVGAGI (reference sequence). Trimming took 7 bases from V and 0 from J, leaving 10 bases between them. The CDR3 spans 14 residues.

CDR3 in DNA: TGTGCCAGCAGTTACTCACAGACAGGGCTAAACACCGGGGAGCTGTTTTTT. Amino acid sequence: CASSYSQTGLNTGELFF. The chain joins TRBV6-2 or TRBV6-3 to TRBJ2-2, with 7 bases matching TRBD1. Looked up from germline, CDR1 is MNHEY and CDR2 is SVGEGT. The CDR3 sequence is 17 residues long. V shed 0 bases, J shed 2 bases, and the junction held 6 bases outside the gene matches.

The CDR3 DNA sequence: TGTGCCAGCACACCCGAGGGGGTTGGCACTGAAGCTTTCTTT. Protein sequence: CASTPEGVGTEAFF. The J gene is TRBJ1-1, the V gene TRBV28, with a tentative D call TRBD1 (6 bases). Germline CDR1 is MDHEN and CDR2 is SYDVKM. The CDR3 loop spans 14 amino acids. Deletions cut 7 bases from V and 4 bases from J, with 16 bases between. The full variable domain, completed using reference TRBV28 and TRBJ1-1, is DVKVTQSSRYLVKRTGEKVFLECVQDMDHENMFWYRQDPGLGLRLIYFSYDVKMKEKGDIPEGYSVSREKKERFSLILESASTNQTSMYLCASTPEGVGTEAFFGQGTRLTVV.

In this sample, this clonotype turned up a few times. The V call is TRBV10-3, the J call TRBJ2-5; no firm D call. Germline-derived CDR1 and CDR2 are ENHRY and SYGVKD. V shed 6 bases and J shed 3 bases, with 11 bases lying between them. This CDR3 is 13 amino acids long. The chain's CDR3 is CAISEGLEETQYF. The CDR3 DNA reads TGTGCCATCAGCGAAGGGTTGGAAGAGACCCAGTACTTC.

This clonotype showed up just a few times. CDR3 residues: CASSSGTAYNSPLHF. CDR3 nucleotide sequence: TGTGCCAGTAGCTCCGGGACAGCTTATAATTCACCCCTCCACTTT. This chain links TRBV19 with TRBJ1-6; TRBD1 agrees at 7 bases. Germline CDR1 and CDR2: LNHDA and SQIVND (reference sequence). The CDR3 contains 15 residues. Losses at the gene ends were 6 bases for V and 4 bases for J; bases not matched to a gene: 6.

The chain combines TRBV2 with TRBJ2-6, with 10 bases lining up with TRBD1. The CDR3 covers 17 residues. Per germline, CDR1 SNHLY and CDR2 FYNNEI. J gave up 3 bases and V 6 bases, and 8 bases lay outside the gene matches. Written as DNA, the CDR3 is TGTGCCAGCAGGGGGACAGGGGCTCTCAATGGGGCCAACGTCCTGACTTTC. As protein: CASRGTGALNGANVLTF.

The rearrangement joins TRBV27 to TRBJ1-4; TRBD1 matches at 7 bases. Germline trimming cut 2 bases from V and 1 base from J; bases unmatched to any gene: 4. Germline V CDR1 and CDR2: MNHEY, SMNVEV (reference sequence). This CDR3 spans 16 amino acids. In DNA, the CDR3 is TGTGCCAGCAGTTTAACAGGGGTGGGAACTAATGAAAAACTGTTTTTT. It codes for CASSLTGVGTNEKLFF.

The V call is TRBV6-2 or TRBV6-3, the J call TRBJ2-7; D is undetermined. V was clipped by 1 base and J by 3 bases, with 7 bases between them. From germline, CDR1 is MNHEY and CDR2 SVGEGT. This CDR3 comprises 13 residues. CDR3 sequence: CASSYLDFYEQYV. In DNA, the CDR3 is TGTGCCAGCAGTTACTTAGACTTCTACGAGCAGTACGTC.

This clonotype was observed a few times. This rearrangement joins TRBV6-2 or TRBV6-3 to TRBJ1-1; no clear D gene. In germline, CDR1 is MNHEY, CDR2 SVGEGT. This CDR3 contains 13 residues. V gave up 2 bases and J gave up 7 bases, with 11 bases separating them. This chain's CDR3 is CASSYVSHSEAFF. CDR3 nucleotides: TGTGCCAGCAGTTACGTGTCTCACAGTGAAGCTTTCTTT.

This clonotype occurred many times. V usage is TRBV11-1 and J usage is TRBJ2-1, with 14 bases aligning to TRBD2. The CDR3 has 15 residues. Germline V gene lookup returns CDR1 SGHAT and CDR2 FQDESV (reference sequence). The trim removed 4 bases at V and 6 bases at J, leaving 2 bases unmatched. The CDR3 nucleotides read TGTGCCAGCAGCTGGACTAGCGGGGGGTCCAATGAGCAGTTCTTC. Translating it yields CASSWTSGGSNEQFF.

The V gene is TRBV7-1, the J gene TRBJ2-7; D is unclear. TRBV7-1 is an ORF, and what it does is uncertain. Trimming stripped 5 bases from V and 3 bases from J, with 11 bases between. The CDR3 is 13 residues long. CDR3 region: CASSRNVFYEQYF. DNA for the CDR3: TGTGCCAGCAGCCGGAACGTTTTCTACGAGCAGTACTTC.

As regards this clonotype: Compared with germline, one end of the junction differs, possibly owing to a read error. The rearrangement joins TRBV7-9 to TRBJ1-1; weak D call: TRBD1 (5 bases). The CDR3 consists of 14 residues. CDR1 is SEHNR and CDR2 is FQNEAQ in the germline V gene (reference sequence). The CDR3 here is CASSLVSGLIQIKF. For the CDR3, the DNA is TGTGCCAGCAGCTTAGTGTCAGGGTTAATCCAGATAAAATTT.

The J gene is TRBJ2-1, the V gene TRBV2, with 11 bases aligning to TRBD1. V was pared by 8 bases and J by 2 bases, with 8 bases of the junction left unmatched. The germline V gene has CDR1 SNHLY and CDR2 FYNNEI. The CDR3 totals 16 residues. CDR3 loop: CASGGDRGFPYNEQFF. The CDR3 coding sequence is TGTGCCAGCGGGGGGGACAGGGGGTTTCCCTACAATGAGCAGTTCTTC.